Each of the 32 T cell receptor beta chains below was sequenced from the same sample in a study of CD8 T cells in ankylosing spondylitis. TCRdb re-analysed the 5' RACE reads in MiXCR, keeping a single row per CDR3 protein. Of roughly 90,000 distinct CDR3 sequences listed, roughly 8% are singletons. Sequences were obtained from blood, either unsorted or a sorted T cell fraction (not recorded which). These receptors were collected from a male donor with ankylosing spondylitis or in good health (not recorded which).

This clonotype was picked up a small number of times. The chain joins TRBV19 to TRBJ1-1; D is unresolved. This CDR3 spans 14 amino acids. Germline-derived CDR1 and CDR2 are LNHDA and SQIVND (reference sequence). Trimming pared 3 bases from V and 1 base from J, leaving 9 bases between. The CDR3 region has the DNA TGTGCCAGTAGTATGGGTCCAGCGAACACTGAAGCTTTCTTT. The encoded protein is CASSMGPANTEAFF.

This clonotype was observed many times. This chain links TRBV6-5 with TRBJ2-3; possible D gene TRBD1, 6 bases. Trimming pared 4 bases from V and 0 bases from J, leaving 11 bases between. The CDR3 length is 15 residues. CDR1 and CDR2 from the germline V gene are MNHEY and SVGAGI. Here the CDR3 DNA reads TGTGCCAGCAGTTTGGACAGACCTAGCACAGATACGCAGTATTTT. Its translation is CASSLDRPSTDTQYF.

About this clonotype itself: The junction and the germline gene differ at one end; a read error may be behind it. The chain is built from TRBV7-2 and TRBJ2-3; tentative D call: TRBD1 (6 bases). Germline lookup yields CDR1 SGHTA and CDR2 FQGNSA. The CDR3 runs to 16 residues. The CDR3 DNA is TGTGCCAGCACCTTAAGGGGACGGACAGACACAGATACGCAGTATTTT. As protein: CASTLRGRTDTDTQYF.

This clonotype was observed at least ten times. The limits of the CDR3 on the DNA are not certain, so only TCRdb's listed CDR3 is given. The rearrangement uses TRBV21-1 and TRBJ1-6; the table's D call of TRBD1 was not tested on the DNA. TRBV21-1 is reported as a pseudogene. From its first to its last residue, the CDR3 has 17 amino acids. CDR3 loop: CASSKVGQGAYNSPLHF.

This clonotype was counted many times. The genes are TRBV6-1 and TRBJ2-5; D unclear. CDR1 is MNHNS and CDR2 is SASEGT in the germline V gene. This CDR3 is built from 14 residues. Trimming pared 6 bases from V and 1 base from J, leaving 12 bases between. The DNA of the CDR3 is TGTGCCAGCAGCCCCGGTTCAGTCCAAGAGACCCAGTACTTC. This sequence encodes CASSPGSVQETQYF.

This clonotype was picked up many times. The chain carries TRBV19 and TRBJ2-1, with TRBD2 matching over 11 bases. With V trimmed by 3 bases and J by 8 bases, 6 bases remained unmatched. This CDR3 spans 15 amino acids. The V gene's germline CDR1 is LNHDA and CDR2 SQIVND (reference sequence). The CDR3 nucleotides are TGTGCCAGTAGTATGTCTAGCGGGGGGAGATATGAGCAGTTCTTC. Protein: CASSMSSGGRYEQFF.

This clonotype came up many times. The chain is built from TRBV3-1 and TRBJ2-7; 14 positions agree with TRBD2. The CDR3 contains 15 residues. Germline CDR1 LGHDT, CDR2 YNNKEL (reference sequence). After removal of 6 bases from V and 7 bases from J, the junction contained 8 bases not matched to a gene. The CDR3 protein is CASSRTSGRSEEQYF. The CDR3 bases are TGTGCCAGCAGTCGGACTAGCGGGAGGTCGGAAGAGCAGTACTTC.

J is TRBJ2-1 and V is TRBV9; TRBD1 matches at 9 bases. Germline V lookup: CDR1 SGDLS, CDR2 YYNGEE. CDR3 length equals 15 residues. V dropped 6 bases and J dropped 7; count of bases not matched to a gene: 11. The CDR3 DNA follows: TGTGCCAGCACCACTTCCGGGACAGGGTCTAATGAGCAGTTCTTC. Encoded protein: CASTTSGTGSNEQFF. Supplemented by reference TRBV9 and TRBJ2-1, the full variable domain reads DSGVTQTPKHLITATGQRVTLRCSPRSGDLSVYWYQQSLDQGLQFLIQYYNGEERAKGNILERFSAQQFPDLHSELNLSSLELGDSALYFCASTTSGTGSNEQFFGPGTRLTVL.

As concerns this clonotype: Compared with germline, one end of the junction differs, possibly owing to a read error. The CDR3 is CASSRVGTGASVLTF. CDR3 DNA: TGTGCCAGTAGTAGGGTAGGCACTGGGGCCAGCGTCCTGACTTTC. V gene TRBV19 combines with J gene TRBJ2-6, with a weak D call TRBD1 (5 bases). Per germline, CDR1 LNHDA and CDR2 SQIVND (reference sequence). This CDR3 comprises 15 residues.

This clonotype was counted at least ten times. This chain joins TRBV6-6 and TRBJ2-7; no clear D. The germline gives CDR1 MNHNY, CDR2 SVGAGI (reference sequence). The CDR3 covers 13 residues. The V end was cut by 6 bases, the J end by 0 bases, with 9 bases between. CDR3: CASSPGFSYEQYF. The DNA of the CDR3 is TGTGCCAGCAGCCCCGGGTTCTCCTACGAGCAGTACTTC.

The chain recombines TRBV5-5 with TRBJ1-5, with D unclear. CDR3 size: 14 residues. The V gene lost 0 bases and the J gene lost 3 bases, with 7 bases spanning the gap. CDR1 SGHKS and CDR2 YYEKEE come from the germline V gene (reference sequence). In DNA form, the CDR3 reads TGTGCCAGCAGCTTGGAACGGATCAATCAGCCCCAGCATTTT. Encoded protein: CASSLERINQPQHF.

This clonotype was counted many times. The chain combines TRBV4-3 with TRBJ2-1; the D is unclear. Germline V gene data show CDR1 as LGHNA and CDR2 as YSLEER. The length of the CDR3 is 16 residues. V was cut by 1 base and J by 4 bases, with 14 bases left in between. CDR3 DNA: TGCGCCAGCAGCCAAGGATACAGTGACATTTACAATGAGCAGTTCTTC. It yields the protein CASSQGYSDIYNEQFF.

The table lists this clonotype with a count of one. The chain links TRBV7-9 to TRBJ2-7; either TRBD1 or TRBD2 may fit D (6 bases each). Germline CDR1 reads SEHNR; CDR2 reads FQNEAQ (reference sequence). The CDR3 sequence is 14 residues long. Trimming shortened V by 1 base and J by 7 bases, and 14 bases separated the two germline ends. DNA for the CDR3: TGTGCCAGCAGCTTAGGAGGGGGGCGAGATGAGCAGTACTTC. Translating gives CASSLGGGRDEQYF.

There are a few counts of this clonotype. The chain joins TRBV27 to TRBJ2-2; TRBD1 aligns across 11 bases. CDR3 size: 16 residues. The junction had 7 bases not matched to a gene; V was cut back by 3 bases and J by 7 bases. Germline V CDR1 and CDR2: MNHEY, SMNVEV (reference sequence). Here the CDR3 DNA reads TGTGCCAGCAGTTTCCGGGCGGGACAGGGGGTCGGGGAGCTGTTTTTT. The encoded protein is CASSFRAGQGVGELFF.

This clonotype was seen repeatedly, ten times or more. The rearrangement joins TRBV2 to TRBJ2-7, with D unresolved. The CDR3 consists of 13 residues. V shed 5 bases and J shed 6 bases, with 14 bases lying between them. The germline V gene encodes CDR1 SNHLY and CDR2 FYNNEI. CDR3 amino acids: CASSWLGKGEQYF. Here the CDR3 DNA reads TGTGCCAGCAGTTGGCTTGGCAAGGGCGAGCAGTACTTC.

This clonotype was observed many times. The chain employs TRBV20-1 and TRBJ2-7; possibly TRBD2 for D (6 bases). CDR1 and CDR2 from the germline V gene are DFQATT and SNEGSKA (reference sequence). The CDR3 loop spans 15 amino acids. Trimming stripped 4 bases from V and 4 bases from J, with 20 bases between. CDR3 DNA: TGCAGTGCTACACCCCCTACTCTAGCGAGGTACGAGCAGTACTTC. As protein: CSATPPTLARYEQYF.

This clonotype appeared many times. V and J are TRBV7-2 and TRBJ1-5; the D gene is possibly TRBD1 (5 bases). V lost 1 base, J lost 8 bases, and 12 bases lay in between. The CDR3 has 14 amino acids. Germline V lookup: CDR1 SGHTA, CDR2 FQGNSA. Here the CDR3 DNA reads TGTGCCAGCAGCTTAGGGACACAAAAGGAGCCCCAGCATTTT. Its translation: CASSLGTQKEPQHF.

Concerning this clonotype itself: A junction boundary mismatches the germline segment, possibly from a read error. This CDR3 is CASSFNNAQFF. CDR3 DNA sequence: TGTGCCAGCAGCTTTAACAATGCGCAGTTCTTC. The rearrangement uses TRBV7-9 and TRBJ2-1; D is unclear. This CDR3 contains 11 residues. Germline CDR1 is SEHNR and CDR2 is FQNEAQ (reference sequence).

This clonotype has at least ten counts. The CDR3 DNA is TGTGCCAGCAGTTACTGGGGATCCGGGGACGAGCAGTACTTC. This encodes CASSYWGSGDEQYF. The J gene is TRBJ2-7, the V gene TRBV6-2 or TRBV6-3; weak D call: TRBD2 (5 bases). CDR1 and CDR2 (germline): MNHEY, SVGEGT. The V gene lost 1 base and the J gene lost 5 bases, with 12 bases spanning the gap. The CDR3 length is 14 residues.

This clonotype showed up many times. This sequence joins TRBV4-3 and TRBJ1-4, with 7 bases fitting TRBD1. The CDR3 has 13 amino acids. Losses at the gene ends were 8 bases for V and 5 bases for J; bases not matched to a gene: 5. Germline V gene data show CDR1 as LGHNA and CDR2 as YSLEER. Here the CDR3 DNA reads TGCGCCAGCTCGGCCAGGGGGAATGAAAAACTGTTTTTT. Translation gives CASSARGNEKLFF.

Concerning this clonotype itself: A clone one base away is much larger, so this may be a read error. The chain combines TRBV14 with TRBJ1-1; 9 nucleotides line up with TRBD1. CDR1 and CDR2 from the germline V gene are SGHDN and FVKESK. The CDR3 runs 12 residues. CDR3 in DNA: TGTGTCAGCAGCACACAGGGGGCAGAAGCTTTCTTT. Its protein product is CVSSTQGAEAFF.

In this sample, this clonotype turned up many times. This chain links TRBV10-3 with TRBJ1-1, with D maybe TRBD1 (6 bases). Germline V gene sequence: CDR1 ENHRY, CDR2 SYGVKD. V lost 4 bases, J lost 4 bases, and 13 bases lay in between. CDR3 length: 14 residues. The DNA for the CDR3 is TGTGCCATCAGTGCCAGCCAAGGGGGCACTGAAGCTTTCTTT. Translated, it gives CAISASQGGTEAFF.

This chain uses TRBV15 with TRBJ1-4; D uncertain. Trimming shortened V by 0 bases and J by 5 bases, and 10 bases separated the two germline ends. The CDR3 length is 15 residues. Germline V gives CDR1 LNHNV, CDR2 YYDKDF (reference sequence). The CDR3 DNA follows: TGTGCCACCAGCAGAGATAAATCGGCCAATGAAAAACTGTTTTTT. It encodes CATSRDKSANEKLFF.

This clonotype was counted at least ten times. J is TRBJ2-5 and V is TRBV20-1; TRBD2 matches 13 bases. This CDR3 is built from 16 residues. Germline lookup yields CDR1 DFQATT and CDR2 SNEGSKA (reference sequence). V was pared by 6 bases and J by 6 bases, with 13 bases of the junction left unmatched. The CDR3 spells CSAQGLAGPWVKTQYF. The CDR3 region has the DNA TGCAGTGCCCAGGGACTAGCGGGGCCCTGGGTGAAGACCCAGTACTTC.

Ten or more counts support this clonotype. V usage is TRBV18 and J usage is TRBJ2-5; no clear D. This CDR3 has 14 residues. Trimming pared 2 bases from V and 2 bases from J, leaving 9 bases between. The V gene's germline CDR1 is KGHSH and CDR2 LQKENI. CDR3 DNA sequence: TGTGCCAGCTCACCAAAATGGCAGCAAGAGACCCAGTACTTC. Its translation is CASSPKWQQETQYF.

The sample holds many counts of this clonotype. This rearrangement joins TRBV20-1 to TRBJ2-2; TRBD2 matches at 16 bases. The CDR3 loop spans 16 amino acids. The V gene's germline CDR1 is DFQATT and CDR2 SNEGSKA (reference sequence). V was pared by 6 bases and J by 5 bases, with 6 bases of the junction left unmatched. The CDR3 loop reads CSAFGTSGRVTGELFF. CDR3 bases: TGCAGTGCCTTTGGGACTAGCGGGAGGGTAACCGGGGAGCTGTTTTTT.

This clonotype was found many times. The chain has TRBV15 and TRBJ1-1; no clear D gene. CDR1 is LNHNV and CDR2 is YYDKDF in the germline V gene (reference sequence). The V gene lost 0 bases and the J gene lost 1 base, with 9 bases spanning the gap. The CDR3 contains 15 residues. This CDR3 is CATSRDSWANTEAFF. The CDR3 bases are TGTGCCACCAGCAGAGATAGTTGGGCGAACACTGAAGCTTTCTTT.

This clonotype came up many times. V usage is TRBV12-3 or TRBV12-4 and J usage is TRBJ1-6, with a possible D match to TRBD1 (5 bases). Trimming pared 5 bases from V and 6 bases from J, leaving 17 bases between. The CDR3 is 16 amino acids. The CDR3 region has the DNA TGTGCCAGCAGTCCGCGGGGGACTGGGGCTAATTCACCCCTCCACTTT. Its protein is CASSPRGTGANSPLHF.

This clonotype was recorded many times. The chain couples TRBV12-3 or TRBV12-4 to TRBJ2-1; TRBD2 aligns across 12 bases. This CDR3 spans 15 amino acids. J gave up 5 bases and V 1 base, and 0 bases lay outside the gene matches. CDR3 sequence (DNA): TGTGCCAGCAGTTTAGGACTAGCGGGGGACAATGAGCAGTTCTTC. The encoded protein is CASSLGLAGDNEQFF.

Ten or more counts support this clonotype. V gene TRBV20-1 combines with J gene TRBJ2-3; D gene unclear. Trimming stripped 5 bases from V and 0 bases from J, with 6 bases between. The V gene's germline CDR1 is DFQATT and CDR2 SNEGSKA (reference sequence). CDR3 size: 12 residues. As DNA, the CDR3 is TGCAGTGCTGTGACTAGCACAGATACGCAGTATTTT. Protein sequence: CSAVTSTDTQYF.

In its sample, this clonotype was seen many times. J is TRBJ2-1 and V is TRBV5-1; 10 bases agree with TRBD2. Trimming cost V 1 base and J 6 bases; bases outside gene matches: 4. Germline CDR1 SGHRS, CDR2 YFSETQ. There are 15 residues in the CDR3. The CDR3 DNA reads TGCGCCAGCAGCTTGACTAGCGGGACGCCCAATGAGCAGTTCTTC. It yields the protein CASSLTSGTPNEQFF.

CDR3 in DNA: TGTGCCAGCGCTGGGGGAGTCCAAGAGACCCAGTACTTC. Protein product: CASAGGVQETQYF. The chain employs TRBV9 and TRBJ2-5; D may match TRBD1 or TRBD2 (5 bases each). CDR1 and CDR2 from the germline V gene are SGDLS and YYNGEE. The V and J ends lost 7 bases and 1 base respectively, with 11 bases between them. The CDR3 is 13 residues long.